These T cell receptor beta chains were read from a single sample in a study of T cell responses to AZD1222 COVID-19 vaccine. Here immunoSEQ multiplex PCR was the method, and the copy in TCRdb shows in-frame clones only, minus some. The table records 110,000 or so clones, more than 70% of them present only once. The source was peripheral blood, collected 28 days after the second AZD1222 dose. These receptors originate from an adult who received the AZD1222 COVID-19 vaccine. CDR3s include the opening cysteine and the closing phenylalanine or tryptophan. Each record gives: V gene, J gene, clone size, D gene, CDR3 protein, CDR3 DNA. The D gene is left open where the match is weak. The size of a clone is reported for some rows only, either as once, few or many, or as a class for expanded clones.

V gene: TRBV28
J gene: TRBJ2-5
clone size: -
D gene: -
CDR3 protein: CASRATSETQYF
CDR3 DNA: TGTGCCAGCAGGGCGACCTCGGAGACCCAGTACTTC

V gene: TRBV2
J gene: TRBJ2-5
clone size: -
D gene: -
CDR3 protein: CASKVSDRTNQETQYF
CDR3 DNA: TGTGCCAGCAAGGTCTCCGACAGAACGAACCAAGAGACCCAGTACTTC

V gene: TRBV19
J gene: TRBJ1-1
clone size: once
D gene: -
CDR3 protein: CASRGQTNTEAFF
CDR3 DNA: TGTGCCAGTAGAGGGCAGACAAACACTGAAGCTTTCTTT

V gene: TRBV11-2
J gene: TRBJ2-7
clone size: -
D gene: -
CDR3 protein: CASSLGPGEQYF
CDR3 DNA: TGTGCCAGCAGCTTAGGCCCGGGCGAGCAGTACTTC

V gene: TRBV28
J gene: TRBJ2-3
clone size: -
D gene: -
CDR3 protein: CASIGQGASGDTQYF
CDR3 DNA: TGTGCCAGTATTGGTCAAGGGGCGAGCGGAGATACGCAGTATTTT

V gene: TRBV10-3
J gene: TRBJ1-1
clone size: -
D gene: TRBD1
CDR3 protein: CALQGAVNTEAFF
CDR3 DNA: TGTGCCCTACAGGGGGCTGTGAACACTGAAGCTTTCTTT

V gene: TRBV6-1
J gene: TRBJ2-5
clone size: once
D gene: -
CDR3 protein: CASSERLETQYF
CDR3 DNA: TGTGCCAGCAGTGAACGCTTGGAGACCCAGTACTTC

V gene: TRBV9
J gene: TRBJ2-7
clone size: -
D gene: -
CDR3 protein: CASSVDQMGEQYF
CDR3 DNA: TGTGCCAGCAGCGTAGACCAGATGGGAGAGCAGTACTTC

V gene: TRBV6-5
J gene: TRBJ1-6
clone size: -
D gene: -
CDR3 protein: CASPPSLEGPLHF
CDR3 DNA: TGTGCCAGCCCCCCCTCGCTTGAGGGGCCCCTCCACTTT

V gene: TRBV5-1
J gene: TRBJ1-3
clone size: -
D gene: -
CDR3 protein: CASSLNGQPNSGNTIYF
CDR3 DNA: TGCGCCAGCAGCTTAAACGGGCAGCCAAACTCTGGAAACACCATATATTTT

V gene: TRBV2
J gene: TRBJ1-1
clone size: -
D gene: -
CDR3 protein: CASSLTSVGTEAFF
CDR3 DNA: TGTGCCAGCAGCCTTACAAGCGTGGGCACTGAAGCTTTCTTT

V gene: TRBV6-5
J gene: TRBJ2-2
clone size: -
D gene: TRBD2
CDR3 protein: CASAYGRAGTGELFF
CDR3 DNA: TGTGCCAGCGCGTACGGGAGGGCCGGCACCGGGGAGCTGTTTTTT

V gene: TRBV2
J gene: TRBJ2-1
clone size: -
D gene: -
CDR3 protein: CASRWLPAYNEQFF
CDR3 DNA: TGTGCCAGCAGGTGGTTGCCGGCCTACAATGAGCAGTTCTTC

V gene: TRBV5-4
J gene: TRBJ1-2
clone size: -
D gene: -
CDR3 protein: CASVDRQNNYGYTF
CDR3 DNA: TGTGCCAGCGTCGACAGACAAAACAACTATGGCTACACCTTC

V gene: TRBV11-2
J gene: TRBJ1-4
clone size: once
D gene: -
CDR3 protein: CASSEGQTNEKLFF
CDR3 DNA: TGTGCCAGCAGCGAGGGACAAACTAATGAAAAACTGTTTTTT

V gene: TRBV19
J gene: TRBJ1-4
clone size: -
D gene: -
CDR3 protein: CASTGFGKGEKLFF
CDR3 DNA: TGTGCCAGTACTGGATTTGGAAAAGGTGAAAAACTGTTTTTT

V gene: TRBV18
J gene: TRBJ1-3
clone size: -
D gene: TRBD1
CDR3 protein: CASSPFGQGATGNTIYF
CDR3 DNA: TGTGCCAGCTCACCATTCGGTCAGGGGGCGACTGGAAACACCATATATTTT

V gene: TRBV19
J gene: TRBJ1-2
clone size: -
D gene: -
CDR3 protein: CASSIDRRHHGRWGYTF
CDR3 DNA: TGTGCCAGTAGTATAGATCGGCGACACCACGGGCGCTGGGGCTACACCTTC

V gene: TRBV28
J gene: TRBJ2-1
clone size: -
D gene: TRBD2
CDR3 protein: CASSFWTSGGRGEQFF
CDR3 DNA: TGTGCCAGCAGTTTCTGGACTAGCGGGGGGAGGGGTGAGCAGTTCTTC

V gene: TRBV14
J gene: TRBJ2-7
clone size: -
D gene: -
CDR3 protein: CASSPQRAYEQYF
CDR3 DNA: TGTGCCAGCAGTCCCCAACGGGCCTACGAGCAGTACTTC

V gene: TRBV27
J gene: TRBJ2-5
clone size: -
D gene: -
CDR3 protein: CASAIARQETQYF
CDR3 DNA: TGTGCCAGCGCAATAGCGCGACAAGAGACCCAGTACTTC

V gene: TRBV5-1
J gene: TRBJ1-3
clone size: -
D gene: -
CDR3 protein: CASSPGMTFGNTIYF
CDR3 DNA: TGCGCCAGCAGCCCCGGGATGACGTTTGGAAACACCATATATTTT

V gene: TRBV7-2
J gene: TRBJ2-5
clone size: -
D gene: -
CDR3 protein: CASSLATRGQETQYF
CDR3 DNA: TGTGCCAGCAGCTTAGCGACGCGGGGCCAAGAGACCCAGTACTTC

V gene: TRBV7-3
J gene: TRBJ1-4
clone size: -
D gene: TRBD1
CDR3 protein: CASIKEPGGQEKLFF
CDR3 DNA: TGTGCCAGCATCAAAGAACCGGGGGGACAGGAAAAACTGTTTTTT

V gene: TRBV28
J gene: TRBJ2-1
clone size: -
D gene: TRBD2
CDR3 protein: CASSLAGRIYNEQFF
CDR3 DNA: TGTGCCAGCAGTTTGGCCGGGAGGATATACAATGAGCAGTTCTTC

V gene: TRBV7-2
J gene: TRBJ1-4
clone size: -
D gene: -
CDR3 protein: CASSSPPTNEKLFF
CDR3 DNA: TGTGCCAGCAGCTCTCCTCCAACTAATGAAAAACTGTTTTTT

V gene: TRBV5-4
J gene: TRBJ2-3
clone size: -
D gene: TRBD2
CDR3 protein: CASSFGAGGDTQYF
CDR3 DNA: TGTGCCAGCAGCTTCGGAGCGGGGGGAGATACGCAGTATTTT

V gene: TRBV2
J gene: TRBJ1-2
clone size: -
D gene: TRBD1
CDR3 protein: CASSEGTDNYGYTF
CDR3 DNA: TGTGCCAGCAGTGAGGGGACAGATAACTATGGCTACACCTTC

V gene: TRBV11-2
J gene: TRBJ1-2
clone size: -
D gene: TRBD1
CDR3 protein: CASSLTREQGNYGYTF
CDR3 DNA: TGTGCCAGCAGCTTAACTCGGGAACAGGGGAACTATGGCTACACCTTC

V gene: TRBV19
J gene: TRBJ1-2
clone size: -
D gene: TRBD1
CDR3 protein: CASSIDWTGKLDGYTF
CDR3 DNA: TGTGCCAGTAGTATAGACTGGACAGGGAAGTTGGATGGCTACACCTTC

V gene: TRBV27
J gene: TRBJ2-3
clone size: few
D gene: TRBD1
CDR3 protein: CASSFDRGADTQYF
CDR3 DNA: TGTGCCAGCAGTTTCGACAGGGGGGCAGATACGCAGTATTTT